This T cell receptor (beta chain) comes out of a study of identical twins. There are many counts of this clonotype. V dropped 3 bases and J dropped 7; count of bases not matched to a gene: 6. Germline CDR1 SGHVS, CDR2 FNYEAQ. CDR3 size: 14 residues. TCRdb reprocessed the 5' RACE reads via MiXCR and lists one record per CDR3 protein. The data hold some 790,000 distinct CDR3 sequences, with 15% to 20% observed a single time. These records were also assigned to another study, of T cells expressing NK-cell markers. As that study records: Of the CD8+ T cells in more than five donors, about 1.0-8% belonged to dominant NKG2C+ clonotypes.

The sequenced material came from PBMCs. The rearrangement links TRBV7-6 to TRBJ2-1; 7 bases fit TRBD2. The TCR comes from a young woman in good health. In DNA, the CDR3 is TGTGCCAGCAGCTTGCTAGCGGTGGGAAATGAGCAGTTCTTC. The encoded protein is CASSLLAVGNEQFF. Full variable domain (rest looked up from reference TRBV7-6 and TRBJ2-1): GAGVSQSPRYKVTKRGQDVALRCDPISGHVSLYWYRQALGQGPEFLTYFNYEAQQDKSGLPNDRFSAERPEGSISTLTIQRTEQRDSAMYRCASSLLAVGNEQFFGPGTRLTVL.